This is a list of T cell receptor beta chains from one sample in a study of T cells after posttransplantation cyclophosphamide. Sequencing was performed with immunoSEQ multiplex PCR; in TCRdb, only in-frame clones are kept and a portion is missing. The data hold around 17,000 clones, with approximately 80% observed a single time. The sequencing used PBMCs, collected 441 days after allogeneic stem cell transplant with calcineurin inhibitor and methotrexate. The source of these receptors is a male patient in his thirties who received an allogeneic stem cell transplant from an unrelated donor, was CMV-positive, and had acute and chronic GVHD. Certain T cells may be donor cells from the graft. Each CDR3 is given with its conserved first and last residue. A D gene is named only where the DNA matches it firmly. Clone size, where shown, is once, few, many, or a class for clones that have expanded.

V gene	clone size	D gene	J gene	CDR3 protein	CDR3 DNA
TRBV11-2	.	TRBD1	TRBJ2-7	CASSGGTGVGEQYF	TGTGCCAGCAGCGGAGGGACAGGGGTAGGCGAGCAGTACTTC
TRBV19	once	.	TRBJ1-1	CASSTMGGTEAFF	TGTGCCAGTAGTACTATGGGGGGCACTGAAGCTTTCTTT
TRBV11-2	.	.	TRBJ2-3	CASSLGGGRDTQYF	TGTGCCAGCAGCTTAGGGGGGGGGCGAGATACGCAGTATTTT
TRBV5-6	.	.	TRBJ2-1	CASSLLRERPYNEQFF	TGTGCCAGCAGCTTGTTACGGGAACGGCCGTACAATGAGCAGTTCTTC
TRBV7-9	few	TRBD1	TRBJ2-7	CASSLGQGDYEQYF	TGTGCCAGCAGCTTGGGACAGGGGGACTACGAGCAGTACTTC
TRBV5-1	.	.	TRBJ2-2	CASSEAPNTGELFF	TGCGCCAGCAGCGAGGCTCCGAACACCGGGGAGCTGTTTTTT
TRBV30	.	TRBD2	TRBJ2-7	CASGTSGSKYEQYF	TGTGCCTCTGGGACTAGCGGGAGTAAATACGAGCAGTACTTC
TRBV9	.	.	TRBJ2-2	CASSGDSYTGELFF	TGTGCCAGCAGCGGTGACTCTTACACCGGGGAGCTGTTTTTT
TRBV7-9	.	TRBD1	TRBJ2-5	CASSLARWGQRYQETQYF	TGTGCCAGCAGCTTAGCGCGTTGGGGACAGCGGTACCAAGAGACCCAGTACTTC
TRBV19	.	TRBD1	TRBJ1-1	CASSKQGADAEAFF	TGTGCCAGTAGTAAGCAGGGGGCTGACGCTGAAGCTTTCTTT
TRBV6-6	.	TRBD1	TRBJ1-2	CASSSGTGRKGYTF	TGTGCCAGCAGCTCCGGGACAGGGAGAAAAGGCTACACCTTC
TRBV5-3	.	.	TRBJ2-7	CARSPELRGTSYEQYF	TGTGCCAGAAGCCCCGAGTTACGGGGGACCTCCTACGAGCAGTACTTC
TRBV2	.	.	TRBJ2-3	CASSFQAGGSGDTQYF	TGTGCCAGCAGTTTTCAAGCGGGTGGGTCAGGAGATACGCAGTATTTT
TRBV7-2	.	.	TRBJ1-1	CASSLLGLYTEAFF	TGTGCCAGCAGCTTATTGGGACTGTACACTGAAGCTTTCTTT
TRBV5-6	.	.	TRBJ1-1	CASQGEVGNTEAFF	TGTGCCAGCCAAGGGGAAGTTGGGAACACTGAAGCTTTCTTT
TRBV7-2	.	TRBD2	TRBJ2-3	CASSLTYGLDSTDTQYF	TGTGCCAGCAGCTTAACATACGGACTAGATAGCACAGATACGCAGTATTTT
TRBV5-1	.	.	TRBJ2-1	CASSLDPGGPNNEQFF	TGCGCCAGCAGCTTGGACCCCGGAGGGCCTAACAATGAGCAGTTCTTC
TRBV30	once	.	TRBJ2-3	CAWTPSTDTQYF	TGTGCCTGGACTCCCTCTACGGATACGCAGTATTTT
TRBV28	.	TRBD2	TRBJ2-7	CASSGLAGGPTSYEQYF	TGTGCCAGCAGCGGACTAGCGGGAGGGCCGACCTCTTACGAGCAGTACTTC
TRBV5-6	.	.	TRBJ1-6	CASSWGVNVDSPLHF	TGTGCCAGCAGCTGGGGAGTAAACGTCGATTCACCCCTCCACTTT
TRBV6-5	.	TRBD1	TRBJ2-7	CASSYLSGTGGYEQYF	TGTGCCAGCAGTTACTTGTCCGGGACAGGAGGATACGAGCAGTACTTC
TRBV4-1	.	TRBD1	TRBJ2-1	CASSRGYGQGLDEQFF	TGCGCCAGCAGCCGAGGCTACGGACAGGGGTTAGATGAGCAGTTCTTC
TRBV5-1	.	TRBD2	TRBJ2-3	CASSLAVSGAPDTQYF	TGCGCCAGCAGCTTGGCCGTTAGCGGGGCCCCAGATACGCAGTATTTT
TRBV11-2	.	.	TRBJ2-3	CASSLDGRPSTDTQYF	TGTGCCAGCAGCTTAGATGGGCGTCCTAGCACAGATACGCAGTATTTT
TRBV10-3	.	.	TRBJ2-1	CAISGSESSYNEQFF	TGTGCCATCAGTGGGTCGGAGAGCTCCTACAATGAGCAGTTCTTC
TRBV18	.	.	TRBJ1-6	CASSLRDSPLHF	TGTGCCAGCTCACTACGCGATTCACCCCTCCACTTT
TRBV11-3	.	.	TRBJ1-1	CASSRGGSTEAFF	TGTGCCAGCAGCCGGGGGGGGAGCACTGAAGCTTTCTTT
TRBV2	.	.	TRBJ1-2	CASRKDAGASYGYTF	TGTGCCAGCAGGAAAGATGCGGGGGCAAGCTATGGCTACACCTTC
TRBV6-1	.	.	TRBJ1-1	CASRENREVTEAFF	TGTGCCAGCAGGGAAAACAGGGAAGTCACTGAAGCTTTCTTT
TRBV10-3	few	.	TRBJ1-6	CAISLPNTNSPLHF	TGTGCCATCAGTTTGCCCAACACAAATTCACCCCTCCACTTT